This T cell receptor beta chain was recorded in a study of radiation and T cells in renal cell carcinoma. General study findings and limits: Baseline intratumoral clonotype presence is unknown without pretreatment biopsies. Top tumor clonotypes rose in blood 2 weeks post-radiation, then contracted.

Note on this clone: Its antigen is as yet unknown.

Time point defined: blood 4 weeks post-SBRT, at nephrectomy. Treatment given: 15 Gy SBRT to primary tumor, nephrectomy 4 weeks later. Nephrectomy followed 15 Gy stereotactic body radiation by 4 weeks. Clones were read by immunoSEQ multiplex PCR, and TCRdb kept only the in-frame ones, dropping some. The table lists more than 120,000 clones, 65% to 90% of them singletons, with under 20% in the top ten. V was pared by 0 bases and J by 5 bases, with 5 bases between. The CDR3 has 12 residues. CDR1 is MNHEY and CDR2 is SVGAGI in the germline V gene. The material was blood, obtained from a patient whose treatment included radiotherapy and nephrectomy. This receptor was obtained from a woman in her forties or fifties with renal cell carcinoma. This chain connects TRBV6-5 to TRBJ2-7; unclear D gene. The CDR3 DNA is TGTGCCAGCAGTTACTCTAGAAACGAGCAGTACTTC. Encoded protein: CASSYSRNEQYF.